This is a list of T cell receptor beta chains from one sample in a study of T cell repertoires in cytomegalovirus infection. TCRdb called the reads again in MiXCR, with one record for every CDR3 protein. The sample carries roughly 990,000 distinct CDR3 sequences, around 32% recorded once. For these TCRs, the target antigens are not known. The sequenced sample was cultured CD8+ T cells from PBMCs, obtained from culture after CMV antigen stimulation. Receptors were obtained from a human donor in good health (CMV status not recorded). Some clones in this sample may be carry-over from other donors' samples. CDR3s include the opening cysteine and the closing phenylalanine or tryptophan. The D gene is left open where the match is weak. A row's size may be missing; if present it is once, few, many or a size class.

.	few	TRBV12-3/TRBV12-4	TRBJ2-7	TGTGCCAGCAGTTCCAGTATCTCCTACGAGCAGTACTTC	CASSSSISYEQYF
.	.	TRBV29-1	TRBJ2-1	TGCAGCGTTGAAGGGGTTGAGAATGAGCAGTTCTTC	CSVEGVENEQFF
TRBD1	few	TRBV27	TRBJ1-2	TGTGCCAGCACTCCCACAGGGGGCCTCATGTATGGCTACACCTTC	CASTPTGGLMYGYTF
TRBD1	.	TRBV3-1	TRBJ1-4	TGTGCCAGCAGCCAGTTGCGGGACAGGGGGCAAAAAATCGACGAAAAACTGTTTTTT	CASSQLRDRGQKIDEKLFF
.	.	TRBV27	TRBJ2-3	TGTGCCAGCAGTTTATTAGGGGGGCTTAACACAGATACGCAGTATTTT	CASSLLGGLNTDTQYF
.	few	TRBV25-1	TRBJ2-5	TGTGCCAGCAGGGGGGGTACGGAGACCCAGTACTTC	CASRGGTETQYF
.	.	TRBV7-6	TRBJ2-3	TGTGCCAGCAGCTCTTACTACGGGACTAGCACAGATACGCAGTATTTT	CASSSYYGTSTDTQYF
.	few	TRBV15	TRBJ2-1	TGTGCCACGGCCCTACCGATGGGTCTCTACAATGAGCAGTTCTTC	CATALPMGLYNEQFF
.	.	TRBV6-5	TRBJ1-3	TGTGCCACGAGCCCGGGGCCTGGAAACACCATATATTTT	CATSPGPGNTIYF
.	.	TRBV7-6	TRBJ2-3	TGTGCTAGCAGCTTGGGAGTTGAGGCAGGCGCGGATACGCAGTATTTT	CASSLGVEAGADTQYF
.	many	TRBV7-2	TRBJ2-7	TGTGCCAGCAGCTTGTGGAACGGGAGTGACGAGCAGTACTTC	CASSLWNGSDEQYF
.	.	TRBV6-6	TRBJ1-6	TGTGCCAGCAGCCTGGACTCCCCTCATTCACCCCTCCACTTT	CASSLDSPHSPLHF
TRBD1	.	TRBV5-4	TRBJ2-7	TGTGCCAGCAGCCGATGGGACAGTGCCTACGAGCAGTACTTC	CASSRWDSAYEQYF
.	.	TRBV4-3	TRBJ1-2	TGCGCCAGCAGCCAAGATAGGGGCAGTTCGTATGGCTACACCTTC	CASSQDRGSSYGYTF
.	.	TRBV4-1	TRBJ2-1	TGCGCCAGCAATCCCGGGTCTTTCGTCGATGAGCAGTTCTTC	CASNPGSFVDEQFF
.	.	TRBV15	TRBJ1-5	TGTGCCACCAGCAGAGAGGGGGTTCGCAATCAGCCCCAGCATTTT	CATSREGVRNQPQHF
.	many	TRBV7-9	TRBJ2-1	TGTGCCAGCATAGCTGGCTACAATGAGCAGTTCTTC	CASIAGYNEQFF
.	once	TRBV7-9	TRBJ1-4	TGTGCCAGCAAACAGGGAAATGAAAAACTGTTTTTT	CASKQGNEKLFF
TRBD1	few	TRBV27	TRBJ1-1	TGTGCCAGCAGAGGACAGGGGAATGGTGGAACTGAAGCTTTCTTT	CASRGQGNGGTEAFF
TRBD2	.	TRBV12-3/TRBV12-4	TRBJ2-1	TGTGCCAGCAGAAGTAGCGGGGGGCTCAACAATGAGCAGTTCTTC	CASRSSGGLNNEQFF
TRBD2	many	TRBV25-1	TRBJ2-5	TGTGCCAGCAGTCGAACCGGGACTAGCGGAGAGACCCAGTACTTC	CASSRTGTSGETQYF
.	many	TRBV7-2	TRBJ2-2	TGTGCCAGCAGCTTTTTTTCCGACCCCGGGCGCGGGGAGCTGTTTTTT	CASSFFSDPGRGELFF
TRBD2	.	TRBV5-1	TRBJ2-1	TGCGCCAGCAGCTTGTTACGGCTAGCGGGGGAGGGTGAGCAGTTCTTC	CASSLLRLAGEGEQFF
.	few	TRBV6-1	TRBJ1-1	TGTGCCAGCAGTGAACCCCTGACGCAGATGAACACTGAAGCTTTCTTT	CASSEPLTQMNTEAFF
TRBD2	few	TRBV20-1	TRBJ2-3	TGCAGTGCTAGGCCCTCCGCGGGGGGCCTTACAGATACGCAGTATTTT	CSARPSAGGLTDTQYF
.	few	TRBV19	TRBJ1-2	TGTGCCAGTGGGAGAAACCCCGGGACCCATATCGGGTATGGCTACACCTTC	CASGRNPGTHIGYGYTF
.	once	TRBV27	TRBJ1-6	TGTGCCAGCAGTTTTTTCCCCGGGATTAGGTCCTATAATTCACCCCTCCACTTT	CASSFFPGIRSYNSPLHF
TRBD1	.	TRBV19	TRBJ2-1	TGTGCCAGTAGTTCCAGGGGGTTGGGTAGGGATGAGCAGTTCTTC	CASSSRGLGRDEQFF
.	many	TRBV7-6	TRBJ1-1	TGTGCCAGCAGCGTTTGGGAAGCTTTCTTT	CASSVWEAFF
TRBD1	.	TRBV6-5	TRBJ2-7	TGTGCCAGCAGTTACACCGGGACAGGGTATTACGAGCAGTACTTC	CASSYTGTGYYEQYF
.	.	TRBV27	TRBJ2-7	TGTGCCAGCAGTTTACAGCCGGGCCCCTCCTACTACGAGCAGTACTTC	CASSLQPGPSYYEQYF
.	many	TRBV7-2	TRBJ2-2	TGTGCCAGCAGCCCACCCGGGAACGGGGGCACCGGGGAGCTGTTTTTT	CASSPPGNGGTGELFF